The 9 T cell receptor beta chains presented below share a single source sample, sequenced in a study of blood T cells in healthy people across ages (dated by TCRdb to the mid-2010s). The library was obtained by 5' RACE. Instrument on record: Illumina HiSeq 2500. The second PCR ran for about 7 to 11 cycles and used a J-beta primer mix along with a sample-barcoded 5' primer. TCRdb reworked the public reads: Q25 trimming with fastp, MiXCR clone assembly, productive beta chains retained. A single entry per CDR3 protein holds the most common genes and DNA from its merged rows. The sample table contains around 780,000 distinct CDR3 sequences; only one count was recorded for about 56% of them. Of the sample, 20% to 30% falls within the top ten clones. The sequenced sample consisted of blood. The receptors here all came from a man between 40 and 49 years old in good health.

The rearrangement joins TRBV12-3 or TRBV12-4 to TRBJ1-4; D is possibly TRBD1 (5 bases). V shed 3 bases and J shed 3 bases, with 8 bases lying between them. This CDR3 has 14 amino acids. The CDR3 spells CASSLMTANEKLFF. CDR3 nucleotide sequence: TGTGCCAGCAGTTTGATGACAGCTAATGAAAAACTGTTTTTT.

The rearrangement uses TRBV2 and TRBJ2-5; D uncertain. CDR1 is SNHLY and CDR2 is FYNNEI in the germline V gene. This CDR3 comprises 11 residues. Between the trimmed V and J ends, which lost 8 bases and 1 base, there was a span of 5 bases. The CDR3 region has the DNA TGTGCCAGCTGGTTCCAAGAGACCCAGTACTTC. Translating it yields CASWFQETQYF.

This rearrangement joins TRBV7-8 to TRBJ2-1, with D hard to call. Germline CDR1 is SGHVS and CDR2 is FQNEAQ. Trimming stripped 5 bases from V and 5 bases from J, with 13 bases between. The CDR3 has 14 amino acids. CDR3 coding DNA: TGTGCCAGCAGCGATAAAGTGGATCACAATGAGCAGTTCTTC. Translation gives CASSDKVDHNEQFF.

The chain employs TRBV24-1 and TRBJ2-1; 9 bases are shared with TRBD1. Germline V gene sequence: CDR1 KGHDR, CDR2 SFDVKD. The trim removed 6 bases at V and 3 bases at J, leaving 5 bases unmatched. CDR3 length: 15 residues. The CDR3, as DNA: TGTGCCACCAGTCACCGGGACAGGGTCTACAATGAGCAGTTCTTC. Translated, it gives CATSHRDRVYNEQFF.

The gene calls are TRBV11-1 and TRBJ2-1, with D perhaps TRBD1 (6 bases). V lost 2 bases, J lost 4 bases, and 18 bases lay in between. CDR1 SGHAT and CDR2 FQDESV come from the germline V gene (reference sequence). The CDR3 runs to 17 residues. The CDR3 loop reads CASSLYPAGAAYNEQFF. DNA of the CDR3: TGTGCCAGCAGCTTATACCCTGCAGGGGCAGCATACAATGAGCAGTTCTTC.

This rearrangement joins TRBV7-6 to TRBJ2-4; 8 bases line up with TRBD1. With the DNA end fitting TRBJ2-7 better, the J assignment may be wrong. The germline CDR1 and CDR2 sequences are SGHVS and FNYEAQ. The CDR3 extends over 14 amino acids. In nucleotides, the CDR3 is TGTGCCAGCAGCTTAGCGCAGGGGGCGAGCGAGCAGTACTTC. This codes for CASSLAQGASEQYF.

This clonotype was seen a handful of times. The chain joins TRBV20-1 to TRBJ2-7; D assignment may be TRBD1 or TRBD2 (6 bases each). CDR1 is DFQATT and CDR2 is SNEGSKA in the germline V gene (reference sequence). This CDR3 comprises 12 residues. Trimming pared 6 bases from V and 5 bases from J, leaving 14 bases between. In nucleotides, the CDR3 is TGCAGTGCCAGGGACGGGGGCCACGAGCAGTACTTC. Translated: CSARDGGHEQYF.

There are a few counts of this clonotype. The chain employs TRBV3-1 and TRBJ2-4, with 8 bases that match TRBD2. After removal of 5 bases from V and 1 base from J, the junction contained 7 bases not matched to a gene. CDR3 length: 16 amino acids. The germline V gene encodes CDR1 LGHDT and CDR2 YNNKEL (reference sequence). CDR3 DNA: TGTGCCAGCAGCTCCGGGGGGGCCGGGGCCAAAAACATTCAGTACTTC. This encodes CASSSGGAGAKNIQYF.

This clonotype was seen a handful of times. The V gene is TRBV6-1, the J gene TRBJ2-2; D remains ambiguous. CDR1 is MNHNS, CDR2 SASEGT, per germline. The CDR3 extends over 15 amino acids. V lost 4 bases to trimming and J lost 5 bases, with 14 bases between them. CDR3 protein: CASSGGLLQTGELFF. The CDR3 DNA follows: TGTGCCAGCAGTGGGGGTCTACTCCAAACCGGGGAGCTGTTTTTT.